These 9 T cell receptor beta chains were sequenced from one sample in a study of blood T cell repertoires in COVID-19. Produced via immunoSEQ multiplex PCR; TCRdb's table is partial and in-frame only. In the table there are about 110,000 clones, 65% to 80% of which are singletons. Sequencing input: peripheral blood. These receptors were obtained from a woman in her fifties or sixties with acute or convalescent COVID-19.

The chain has TRBV10-3 and TRBJ1-3, with a possible D match to TRBD1 (6 bases). The V and J ends lost 6 bases and 4 bases respectively, with 13 bases between them. This CDR3 is built from 14 residues. Per the germline V gene, CDR1 is ENHRY and CDR2 is SYGVKD. CDR3 loop: CAIRGGTQGNTIYF. The CDR3 DNA reads as TGTGCCATCAGGGGGGGGACACAGGGAAACACCATATATTTT.

V gene TRBV30 combines with J gene TRBJ1-4, with 8 bases aligning to TRBD1. The CDR3 contains 19 residues. Looked up from germline, CDR1 is GTSNPN and CDR2 is SVGIG (reference sequence). V shed 5 bases and J 4 bases; nucleotides not matched to a gene: 21. The CDR3 coding sequence is TGTGCCTGGCGACCTCGAGGACAGGGACTCCTTCTTGGTAATGAAAAACTGTTTTTT. It yields the protein CAWRPRGQGLLLGNEKLFF. Together with reference TRBV30 and TRBJ1-4, the CDR3 gives the full variable domain: SQTIHQWPATLVQPVGSPLSLECTVEGTSNPNLYWYRQAAGRGLQLLFYSVGIGQISSEVPQNLSASRPQDRQFILSSKKLLLSDSGFYLCAWRPRGQGLLLGNEKLFFGSGTQLSVL.

In its sample, this clone was seen a few times. V usage is TRBV24-1 and J usage is TRBJ2-7; D may be TRBD1 (5 bases). The ends were cut back, 3 bases at V and 6 bases at J, with 11 bases in the middle. This CDR3 comprises 13 residues. Per germline, CDR1 KGHDR and CDR2 SFDVKD. The CDR3 nucleotides are TGTGCCACCAGTGATCCTTCAGGGCGCGAGCAGTACTTC. It is translated as CATSDPSGREQYF.

This clone is termed medium-sized. This sample also contains other DNA sequences that code for the same CDR3. This chain links TRBV6-5 with TRBJ1-3; D might be TRBD1 (5 bases). Trimming shortened V by 6 bases and J by 4 bases, and 7 bases separated the two germline ends. Germline V gene sequence: CDR1 MNHEY, CDR2 SVGAGI. CDR3 length equals 12 residues. CDR3 in DNA: TGTGCCAGCAGCCAGGGAGGAAACACCATATATTTT. This translates into CASSQGGNTIYF.

This clone was seen at least ten times. The chain joins TRBV30 to TRBJ1-5; D unclear. The CDR3 sequence is 14 residues long. Germline CDR1 reads GTSNPN; CDR2 reads SVGIG (reference sequence). Trimming left V 0 bases short and J 4 bases short, with 10 bases between. This CDR3 is CAWSVFGRNQPQHF. The DNA of the CDR3 is TGTGCCTGGAGTGTATTCGGGAGAAATCAGCCCCAGCATTTT.

The chain joins TRBV5-1 to TRBJ2-1, with 8 bases lining up with TRBD2. This CDR3 is 14 amino acids long. The junction had 3 bases not matched to a gene; V was cut back by 7 bases and J by 0 bases. Per germline, CDR1 SGHRS and CDR2 YFSETQ. As DNA, the CDR3 is TGCGCCAGCTGGCTAGCGGGCTCCTACAATGAGCAGTTCTTC. This translates into CASWLAGSYNEQFF.

V is TRBV10-3 and J is TRBJ1-6, with D tentatively TRBD1 (6 bases). This CDR3 contains 12 residues. Germline lookup yields CDR1 ENHRY and CDR2 SYGVKD. Trimming took off 9 bases at V and 10 bases at J, with 13 bases between the two ends. CDR3 nucleotide sequence: TGTGCCATTCAACAGGGCCGGTCACCCCTCCACTTT. The encoded protein is CAIQQGRSPLHF.

In its sample, this clone was seen a few times. The CDR3 DNA reads as TGCGCCAGCAGCTTCCGGGTCCCTGAAGATACGCAGTATTTT. This codes for CASSFRVPEDTQYF. V usage is TRBV5-1 and J usage is TRBJ2-3; D uncertain. Looked up from germline, CDR1 is SGHRS and CDR2 is YFSETQ. V was cut by 2 bases and J by 5 bases, with 12 bases left in between. CDR3 length equals 14 residues.

Only a few counts were recorded for this clone. This chain uses TRBV9 with TRBJ1-3; D might be TRBD1 (5 bases). Germline CDR1 is SGDLS and CDR2 is YYNGEE. With 0 bases removed from V and 7 bases from J, the gap between germline ends came to 17 bases. This CDR3 comprises 16 residues. The CDR3 DNA is TGTGCCAGCAGCGTAGGGGAAGGGGCTAGTTGGAACACCATATATTTT. Its protein is CASSVGEGASWNTIYF.